This T cell receptor beta chain is drawn from a study of T-cell reconstitution after alpha-beta-depleted transplantation in children. Preparing the TCRbeta library involved the use of unique molecular identifiers. TCRdb fed the PCR reads into MiXCR, producing one record per CDR3 protein. Among 350,000 to 450,000 distinct CDR3 sequences listed, roughly 22% were seen once. The germline V and J ends were trimmed by 3 bases and 0 bases, with 6 bases remaining between them. The CDR3 runs 13 residues. This clonotype showed up just a few times. This chain uses TRBV12-3 or TRBV12-4 with TRBJ2-7; D is unclear. This material consisted of PBMCs from the stem cell graft donor, taken from the stem cell graft. The source is a human donor who donated a stem cell graft to a child with acute myeloid leukemia. The CDR3 DNA is TGTGCCAGCAGTTTTCAGAGCTCCTACGAGCAGTACTTC. Protein product: CASSFQSSYEQYF.